The 9 T cell receptor beta chains below were found in one sample sequenced in a study of blood T cell repertoires in COVID-19. Assay used: immunoSEQ multiplex PCR; TCRdb lists only in-frame clones, some missing. This sample has about 150,000 clones; 80% to 90% occur once, and the top ten carry 3% to 4%. Material: peripheral blood. The origin of the receptors is a man in his 70s with acute or convalescent COVID-19.

In this sample, this clone turned up once. The V and J genes are TRBV4-3 and TRBJ2-1, with a tentative D call TRBD2 (7 bases). This CDR3 is 19 amino acids long. V was clipped by 4 bases and J by 0 bases, with 22 bases between them. The germline CDR1 and CDR2 sequences are LGHNA and YSLEER. In nucleotides, the CDR3 is TGCGCCAGCAGCCCGTCGCCCTGGGGGCTAGCGGACTCCTACAATGAGCAGTTCTTC. This gives the protein CASSPSPWGLADSYNEQFF.

The rearrangement joins TRBV6-1 to TRBJ2-7; D not certain. V lost 0 bases, J lost 3 bases, and 9 bases lay in between. The CDR3 has 14 amino acids. Germline V gene sequence: CDR1 MNHNS, CDR2 SASEGT. CDR3 nucleotide sequence: TGTGCCAGCAGTGAAGCGGCGCAGGACTACGAGCAGTACTTC. Translating gives CASSEAAQDYEQYF.

This sequence joins TRBV4-1 and TRBJ2-4; 12 bases align to TRBD2. This CDR3 has 17 amino acids. Trimming at V came to 1 base and at J to 6 bases, leaving 7 bases not matched to a gene. Germline V CDR1 and CDR2: MGHRA, YSYEKL. This CDR3 reads CASSQGLAGVWGNIQYF. CDR3 nucleotide sequence: TGCGCCAGCAGCCAAGGACTAGCGGGAGTATGGGGAAACATTCAGTACTTC.

The V gene is TRBV27, the J gene TRBJ1-3, with TRBD1 as a possible D gene (6 bases). The V and J ends lost 4 bases and 0 bases respectively, with 10 bases between them. The germline V gene has CDR1 MNHEY and CDR2 SMNVEV (reference sequence). The CDR3 totals 15 residues. The CDR3 region has the DNA TGTGCCAGCAGTTCCGTACAGGGCTCTGGAAACACCATATATTTT. Translation gives CASSSVQGSGNTIYF.

The genes are TRBV6-5 and TRBJ1-1, with TRBD1 matching over 8 bases. This CDR3 region has 14 residues. The germline CDR1 and CDR2 sequences are MNHEY and SVGAGI. The ends lost 4 bases at V and 6 bases at J; junction bases unmatched: 7. The CDR3 is CASSSGQTGAEAFF. The CDR3 coding sequence is TGTGCCAGCAGTTCCGGCCAGACAGGGGCTGAAGCTTTCTTT.

A few counts support this clone. The V and J genes are TRBV19 and TRBJ2-7, with TRBD2 identical over 11 bases. Germline CDR1 LNHDA, CDR2 SQIVND (reference sequence). The junction had 5 bases not matched to a gene; V was cut back by 5 bases and J by 2 bases. This CDR3 is built from 15 residues. DNA for the CDR3: TGTGCCAGTAGTCTCGGGGGACTAGCGGCCTACGAGCAGTACTTC. It is translated as CASSLGGLAAYEQYF.

The chain couples TRBV5-4 to TRBJ2-1, with TRBD2 as a possible D gene (5 bases). The ends were cut back, 0 bases at V and 15 bases at J, with 16 bases in the middle. Germline V gene data show CDR1 as SGHNT and CDR2 as YYREEE (reference sequence). This CDR3 has 13 amino acids. CDR3 coding DNA: TGTGCCAGCAGCTTGGTCGGCGAATCTAGCCCGTTCTTC. It yields the protein CASSLVGESSPFF. The full variable domain, in which reference TRBV5-4 and TRBJ2-1 provide the parts outside the CDR3, is ETGVTQSPTHLIKTRGQQVTLRCSSQSGHNTVSWYQQALGQGPQFIFQYYREEENGRGNFPPRFSGLQFPNYSSELNVNALELDDSALYLCASSLVGESSPFFGPGTRLTVL.

The chain is built from TRBV28 and TRBJ2-3, with 10 bases aligning to TRBD2. With V trimmed by 5 bases and J by 4 bases, 9 bases remained unmatched. Germline assignment: CDR1 MDHEN and CDR2 SYDVKM. The CDR3 is 16 amino acids. The CDR3 protein is CASSQVSGRASDTQYF. The CDR3 DNA sequence: TGTGCCAGCAGTCAAGTAAGCGGGAGGGCCTCAGATACGCAGTATTTT. The variable domain in full, completed from reference TRBV28 and TRBJ2-3, reads DVKVTQSSRYLVKRTGEKVFLECVQDMDHENMFWYRQDPGLGLRLIYFSYDVKMKEKGDIPEGYSVSREKKERFSLILESASTNQTSMYLCASSQVSGRASDTQYFGPGTRLTVL.

The chain combines TRBV5-1 with TRBJ2-7, with 8 bases aligning to TRBD2. Trimming cost V 4 bases and J 0 bases; bases outside gene matches: 9. The CDR3 has 16 residues. Germline V gives CDR1 SGHRS, CDR2 YFSETQ. CDR3 loop: CASSTRSGTPSYEQYF. The CDR3 DNA reads as TGCGCCAGCAGCACCCGTAGCGGGACCCCCTCCTACGAGCAGTACTTC.